This T cell receptor beta chain appears in the sequencing data of a study of early T cells in non-severe SARS-CoV-2 infection. Study details: Chains were unpaired, as sequencing was done on bulk RNA from unsorted whole blood.

Unique molecular identifiers were attached to individual cDNA molecules. One entry per CDR3 protein results from TCRdb running MiXCR on the 5' RACE reads. The sample carries around 70,000 distinct CDR3 sequences, 10% to 15% recorded once. Germline V gene lookup returns CDR1 PRHDT and CDR2 FYEKMQ (reference sequence). This CDR3 is built from 16 residues. The germline V and J ends were trimmed by 1 base and 3 bases, with 15 bases remaining between them. The table lists this clonotype with many counts. This receptor was taken from an adult who was a healthcare worker with PCR-confirmed SARS-CoV-2 infection or an uninfected control (not recorded which). Sequenced input: whole blood. This chain uses TRBV13 with TRBJ2-5; maybe TRBD2 (6 bases). Written as DNA, the CDR3 is TGTGCCAGCAGCTTAGTAGGATTCGGCGGGGAAGAGACCCAGTACTTC. It yields the protein CASSLVGFGGEETQYF.